A single sample is the source of the 8 T cell receptor gamma chains below, sequenced in a study of Vδ1+ human thymocytes. General observations from the study: Highly polyclonal TRG and TRD repertoires with Gaussian CDR3 length distributions appeared in thymus.

Extracted RNA was reverse transcribed into cDNA. CDR3 amplicons came from multiplex PCR with pooled V-gene forward and constant-region reverse primers. TCRdb re-called the multiplex PCR reads via CATT. The sample yields roughly 9,300 gamma-chain clones, 55% to 60% seen once. These TCRs are of unknown antigen specificity. The sample comprised Vdelta1+ gamma-delta thymocytes from the thymus. Subset of the sample: FACS-sorted CD3+ TCRalphabeta- TCRVdelta1+ TCRVdelta2- thymocytes. All receptors come from a girl in the first two years of life who had congenital heart surgery.

Worth noting for this clone: Other DNA sequences within the sample encode an identical CDR3. The chain uses TRGV9 and TRGJ1 or TRGJ2. The J gene, not given by TCRdb, was assigned here from a germline match of the nucleotide sequence. The V and J ends lost 0 bases and 7 bases, in that order; junction bases with no gene match: 6. This CDR3 is built from 13 residues. CDR1 GITISATS and CDR2 ISYDGTV come from the germline V gene (reference sequence). The CDR3 protein is CALWEVRNYKKLF. The DNA of the CDR3 is TGTGCCTTGTGGGAGGTGCGGAACTATAAGAAACTCTTT.

J is TRGJP2 and V is TRGV9. No J gene is reported in TCRdb; it was inferred here by comparing the DNA with germline. J gave up 11 bases and V 0 bases, and 3 bases lay outside the gene matches. Germline V gene sequence: CDR1 GITISATS, CDR2 ISYDGTV (reference sequence). The CDR3 loop spans 12 amino acids. The DNA for the CDR3 is TGTGCCTTGTGGGAGGTGCCCTGGATCAAGACGTTT. It yields the protein CALWEVPWIKTF.

The chain has TRGV9 and TRGJ1 or TRGJ2. Per germline, CDR1 GITISATS and CDR2 ISYDGTV (reference sequence). The V and J ends lost 0 bases and 6 bases, in that order; junction bases with no gene match: 2. The CDR3 covers 12 residues. DNA for the CDR3: TGTGCCTTGTGGGAGGTGTGTTATAAGAAACTCTTT. Its translation is CALWEVCYKKLF.

The chain carries TRGV3 and TRGJ1 or TRGJ2. TCRdb gives no J gene; it was assigned here by matching the DNA to germline. This CDR3 comprises 13 residues. Germline values: CDR1 VTNTFY, CDR2 YDVSTARD (reference sequence). V lost 2 bases, J lost 3 bases, and 4 bases stayed unmatched. Written as DNA, the CDR3 is TGTGCCACCTGGGACAAGCTTTATTATAAGAAACTCTTT. Translation: CATWDKLYYKKLF.

This sequence joins TRGV9 and TRGJ1 or TRGJ2. TCRdb gives no J gene; it was assigned here by matching the DNA to germline. The germline CDR1 and CDR2 sequences are GITISATS and ISYDGTV (reference sequence). With V trimmed by 11 bases and J by 4 bases, 5 bases remained unmatched. The CDR3 extends over 10 amino acids. The CDR3 DNA follows: TGTGCCTCCCACTATTATAAGAAACTCTTT. Its translation: CASHYYKKLF.

As for this clone: This clone may be a read error of a much larger clone one base away. This sample includes further DNA sequences coding for the same CDR3. This chain connects TRGV9 to TRGJP. The J gene, left out of TCRdb, was set here by checking the DNA against germline. J gave up 7 bases and V 0 bases, and 3 bases lay outside the gene matches. CDR1 is GITISATS and CDR2 is ISYDGTV in the germline V gene (reference sequence). This CDR3 spans 16 amino acids. CDR3 protein: CALWEVQELGKKIKVF. The CDR3 bases are TGTGCCTTGTGGGAGGTGCAGGAGTTGGGCAAAAAAATCAAGGTATTT.

The chain joins TRGV9 to TRGJ1 or TRGJ2. No J gene is reported in TCRdb; it was inferred here by comparing the DNA with germline. The germline V gene has CDR1 GITISATS and CDR2 ISYDGTV (reference sequence). V lost 1 base to trimming and J lost 12 bases; unmatched junction nucleotides: 24. The CDR3 has 17 amino acids. The CDR3 DNA reads TGTGCCTTGTGGGAGGTAATTAAACTGCCCCAACGCAAGGGGAAACTCTTT. Protein: CALWEVIKLPQRKGKLF.

This clone has just a few counts. The chain couples TRGV9 to TRGJP1. Here the J gene was assigned by germline matching of the DNA, as TCRdb has none. V gave up 0 bases and J gave up 8 bases; unmatched junction bases: 3. This CDR3 is built from 13 residues. Per germline, CDR1 GITISATS and CDR2 ISYDGTV (reference sequence). The chain's CDR3 is CALWEVNGWFKIF. CDR3 sequence (DNA): TGTGCCTTGTGGGAGGTGAACGGTTGGTTCAAGATATTT.